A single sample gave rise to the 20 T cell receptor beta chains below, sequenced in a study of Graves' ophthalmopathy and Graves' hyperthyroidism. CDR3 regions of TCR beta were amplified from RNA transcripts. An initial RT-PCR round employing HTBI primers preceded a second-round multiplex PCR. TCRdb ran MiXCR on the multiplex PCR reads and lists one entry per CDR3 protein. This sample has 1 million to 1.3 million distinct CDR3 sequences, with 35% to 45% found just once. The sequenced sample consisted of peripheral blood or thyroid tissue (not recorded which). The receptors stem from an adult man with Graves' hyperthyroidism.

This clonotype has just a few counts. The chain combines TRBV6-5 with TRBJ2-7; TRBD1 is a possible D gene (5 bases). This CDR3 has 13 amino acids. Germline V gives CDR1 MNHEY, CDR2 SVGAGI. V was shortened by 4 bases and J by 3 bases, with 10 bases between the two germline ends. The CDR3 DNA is TGTGCCAGCAGTTCAAGGACAAACTACGAGCAGTACTTC. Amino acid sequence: CASSSRTNYEQYF.

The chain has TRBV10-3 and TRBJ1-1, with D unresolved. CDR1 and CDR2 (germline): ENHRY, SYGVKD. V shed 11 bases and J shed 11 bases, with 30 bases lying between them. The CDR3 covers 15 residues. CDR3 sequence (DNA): TGTGCCGCCCTTCGAGTTAGGGTGAGACGGATTTGGGCTTTCTTT. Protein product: CAALRVRVRRIWAFF.

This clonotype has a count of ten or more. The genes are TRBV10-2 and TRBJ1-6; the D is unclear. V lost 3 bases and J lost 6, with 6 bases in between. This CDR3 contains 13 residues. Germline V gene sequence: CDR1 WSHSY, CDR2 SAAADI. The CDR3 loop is CASSETGNSPLHF. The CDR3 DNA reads TGCGCCAGCAGTGAAACGGGTAATTCACCCCTCCACTTT.

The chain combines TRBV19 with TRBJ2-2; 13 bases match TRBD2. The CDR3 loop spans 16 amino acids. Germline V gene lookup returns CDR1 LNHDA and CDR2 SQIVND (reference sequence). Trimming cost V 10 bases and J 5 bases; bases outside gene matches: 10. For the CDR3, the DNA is TGTGCCACCTCCGGACTAGCGGGAGTCAGTACCGGGGAGCTGTTTTTT. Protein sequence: CATSGLAGVSTGELFF.

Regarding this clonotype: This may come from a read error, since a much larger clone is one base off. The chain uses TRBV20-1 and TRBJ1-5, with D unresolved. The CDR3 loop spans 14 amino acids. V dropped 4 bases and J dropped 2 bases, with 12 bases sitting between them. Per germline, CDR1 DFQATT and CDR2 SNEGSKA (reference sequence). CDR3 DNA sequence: TGCAGTGCTACGGTATATGTGGGCAATCAGCCCCAGCATTTT. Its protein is CSATVYVGNQPQHF.

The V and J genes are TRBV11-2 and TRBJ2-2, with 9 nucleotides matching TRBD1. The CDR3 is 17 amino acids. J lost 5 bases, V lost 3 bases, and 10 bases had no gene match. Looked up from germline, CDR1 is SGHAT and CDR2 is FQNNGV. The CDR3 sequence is CASSFSGTGLSTGELFF. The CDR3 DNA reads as TGTGCCAGCAGCTTTTCTGGGACAGGGTTGAGTACCGGGGAGCTGTTTTTT.

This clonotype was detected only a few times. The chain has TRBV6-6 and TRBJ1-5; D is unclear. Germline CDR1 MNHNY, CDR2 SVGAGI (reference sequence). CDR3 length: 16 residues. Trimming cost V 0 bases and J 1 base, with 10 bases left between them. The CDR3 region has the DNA TGTGCCAGCAGTTACTCCCCCGGGGTGAGCAATCAGCCCCAGCATTTT. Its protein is CASSYSPGVSNQPQHF.

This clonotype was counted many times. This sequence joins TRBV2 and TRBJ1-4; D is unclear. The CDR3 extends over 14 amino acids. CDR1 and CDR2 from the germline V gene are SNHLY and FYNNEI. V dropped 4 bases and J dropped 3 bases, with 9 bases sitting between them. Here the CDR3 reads CASSVLGSNEKLFF. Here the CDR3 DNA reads TGTGCCAGCAGTGTGTTGGGATCTAATGAAAAACTGTTTTTT.

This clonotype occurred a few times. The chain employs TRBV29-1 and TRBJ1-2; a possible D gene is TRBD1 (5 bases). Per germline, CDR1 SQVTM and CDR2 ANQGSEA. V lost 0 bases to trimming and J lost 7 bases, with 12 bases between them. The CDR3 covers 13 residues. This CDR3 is CSVEDLGRGGYTF. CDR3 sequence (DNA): TGCAGCGTTGAAGATTTGGGGCGCGGTGGCTACACCTTC.

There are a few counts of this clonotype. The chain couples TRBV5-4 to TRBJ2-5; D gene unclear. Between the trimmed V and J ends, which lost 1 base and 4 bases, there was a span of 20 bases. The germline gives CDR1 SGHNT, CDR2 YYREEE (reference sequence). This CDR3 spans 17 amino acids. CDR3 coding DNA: TGTGCCAGCAGCTTGTCCTTTTCGGCTACTACCGGAGAGACCCAGTACTTC. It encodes CASSLSFSATTGETQYF.

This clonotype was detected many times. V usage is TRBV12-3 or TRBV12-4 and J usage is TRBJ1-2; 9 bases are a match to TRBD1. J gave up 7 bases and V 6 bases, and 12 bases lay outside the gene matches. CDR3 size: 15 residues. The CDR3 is CASRGGGQGDRGYTF. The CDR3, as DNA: TGTGCCAGCAGGGGCGGGGGACAGGGAGACCGTGGCTACACCTTC.

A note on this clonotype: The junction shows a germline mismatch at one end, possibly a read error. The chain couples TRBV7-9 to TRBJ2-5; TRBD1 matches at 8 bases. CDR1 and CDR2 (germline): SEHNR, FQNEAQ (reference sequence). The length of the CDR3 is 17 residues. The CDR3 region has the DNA TGTGCCAGCAGCTCAAGACAGGGGCAGAAGTACCAAGAGACCCAATACTTC. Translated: CASSSRQGQKYQETQYF.

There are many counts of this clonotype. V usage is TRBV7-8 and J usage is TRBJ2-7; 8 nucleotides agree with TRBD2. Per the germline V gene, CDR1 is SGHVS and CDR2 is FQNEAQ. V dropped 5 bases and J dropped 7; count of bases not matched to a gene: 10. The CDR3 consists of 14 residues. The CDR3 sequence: CASSLTGTRDEQYF. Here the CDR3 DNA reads TGTGCCAGCAGCCTCACCGGGACTAGAGATGAGCAGTACTTC.

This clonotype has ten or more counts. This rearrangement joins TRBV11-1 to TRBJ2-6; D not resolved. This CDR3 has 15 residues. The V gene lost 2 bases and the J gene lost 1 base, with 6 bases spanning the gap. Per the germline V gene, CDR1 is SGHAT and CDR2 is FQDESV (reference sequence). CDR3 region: CASSLRASGANVLTF. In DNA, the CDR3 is TGTGCCAGCAGCTTAAGGGCATCTGGGGCCAACGTCCTGACTTTC.

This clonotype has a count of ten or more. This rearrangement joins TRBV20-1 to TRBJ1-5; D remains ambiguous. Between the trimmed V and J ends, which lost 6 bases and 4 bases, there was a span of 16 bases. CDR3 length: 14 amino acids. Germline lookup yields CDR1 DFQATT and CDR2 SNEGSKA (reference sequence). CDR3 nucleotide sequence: TGCAGTGCAGGACTTCCAGGCCAAAATCAGCCCCAGCATTTT. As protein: CSAGLPGQNQPQHF.

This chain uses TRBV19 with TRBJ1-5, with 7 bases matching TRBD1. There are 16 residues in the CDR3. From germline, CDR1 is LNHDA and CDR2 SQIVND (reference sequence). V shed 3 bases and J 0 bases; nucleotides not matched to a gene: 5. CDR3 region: CASSISTGYSNQPQHF. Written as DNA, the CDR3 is TGTGCCAGTAGTATCTCGACAGGGTATAGCAATCAGCCCCAGCATTTT.

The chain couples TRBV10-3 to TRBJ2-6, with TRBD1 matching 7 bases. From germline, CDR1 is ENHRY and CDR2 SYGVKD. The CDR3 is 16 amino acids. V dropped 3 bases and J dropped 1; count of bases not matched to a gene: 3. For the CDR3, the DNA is TGTGCCATCAGTGACAGGGGGTATTCTGGGGCCAACGTCCTGACTTTC. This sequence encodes CAISDRGYSGANVLTF.

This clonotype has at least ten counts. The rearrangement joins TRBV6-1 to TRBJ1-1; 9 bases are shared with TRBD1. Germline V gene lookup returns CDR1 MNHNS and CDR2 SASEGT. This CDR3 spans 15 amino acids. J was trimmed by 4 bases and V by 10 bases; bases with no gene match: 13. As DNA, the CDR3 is TGTGCCACCACGACTGGACAGGGGTGGGCCACTGAAGCTTTCTTT. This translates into CATTTGQGWATEAFF.

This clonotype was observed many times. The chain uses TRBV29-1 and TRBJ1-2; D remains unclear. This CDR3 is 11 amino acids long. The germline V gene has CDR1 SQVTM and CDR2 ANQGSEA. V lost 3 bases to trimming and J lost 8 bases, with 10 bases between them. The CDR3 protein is CSVEAGRGYTF. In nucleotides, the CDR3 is TGCAGCGTTGAGGCGGGTAGGGGCTACACCTTC.

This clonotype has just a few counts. The DNA for the CDR3 is TGCAGTGCCAGCAGCCATCGGACCGGGACAGGGGCCTACGAGCAGTACTTC. Translation gives CSASSHRTGTGAYEQYF. The chain joins TRBV20-1 to TRBJ2-7; 10 bases are shared with TRBD1. Germline loops: CDR1 DFQATT, CDR2 SNEGSKA (reference sequence). V lost 6 bases, J lost 2 bases, and 16 bases stayed unmatched. This CDR3 is 17 amino acids long.